Listed below are T cell receptor beta chains from one sample, sequenced in a study of shared clonotypes between healthy human individuals. The data were produced by immunoSEQ multiplex PCR, yet TCRdb's version contains in-frame clones alone and is incomplete. The sample includes some 1.1 million clones, about 72% of them seen just once. Specimen: memory CD4+ T cells from PBMCs. Receptors were obtained from a man aged 18 to 30 in good health. Some clones in this sample may be carry-over from other donors' samples. The CDR3 runs from the conserved cysteine through the conserved F or W. The order of the fields is V gene, J gene, CDR3 protein.

TRBV6-1,TRBJ1-1,CASSEGADTEAFF
TRBV7-6,TRBJ2-1,CASSLNIYDEQFF
TRBV5-5,TRBJ1-1,CASSLRLTEAFF
TRBV10-3,TRBJ2-5,CAISGLAGAKETQYF
TRBV4-2,TRBJ2-4,CASSQDTGWNIQYF
TRBV2,TRBJ1-5,CASTLGGRNNQPQHF
TRBV18,TRBJ1-3,CASTGTGQAGNTIYF
TRBV2,TRBJ2-1,CASSIDRGGYNEQFF
TRBV30,TRBJ1-1,CAWSVLGRSTEAFF
TRBV19,TRBJ2-3,CASSDGSRQADTQYF
TRBV18,TRBJ1-1,CASSPFGENTEAFF
TRBV27,TRBJ1-3,CATRDGNSGNTIYF
TRBV5-1,TRBJ2-6,CASSLAGGTSGANVLTF
TRBV30,TRBJ1-2,CAWGTFYGYTF
TRBV28,TRBJ2-7,CASSGAPRLHEQYF
TRBV6-5,TRBJ2-7,CASRSSGMHEQYF
TRBV5-1,TRBJ2-3,CASSLRGVGTDTQYF
TRBV28,TRBJ2-2,CASSGGTYTGELFF
TRBV30,TRBJ1-5,CAWSAPGHNQPQHF
TRBV6-6,TRBJ2-3,CASRTDSTDTQYF
TRBV2,TRBJ2-7,CASSGFLEQYF
TRBV5-4,TRBJ2-2,CASSSGRGSGTGELFF
TRBV6-5,TRBJ1-2,CASSYATGGHYGYTF
TRBV6-6,TRBJ2-3,CASSKGAGTTDTQYF
TRBV18,TRBJ1-5,CASSPSQEQPQHF
TRBV6-4,TRBJ1-2,CARGEGRAGYTF
TRBV5-4,TRBJ1-2,CASSYDSNYGYTF
TRBV6-1,TRBJ2-5,CASTWGGDQETQYF
TRBV11-2,TRBJ1-4,CASSSIRGGGATNEKLFF
TRBV7-9,TRBJ2-2,CASSLAQGAGGELFF
TRBV19,TRBJ2-3,CASSREGLKDTQYF
TRBV29-1,TRBJ2-5,CSSGAKQREAGETQYF
TRBV2,TRBJ2-7,CASSVSLEQYF
TRBV7-9,TRBJ2-1,CASSLGAENEQFF
TRBV5-5,TRBJ2-5,CASSPGLTWWETQYF
TRBV7-9,TRBJ2-3,CASSFVPGLTDTQYF
TRBV28,TRBJ2-2,CASSFGTSGHGELFF
TRBV6-1,TRBJ1-5,CASRLDRNQPQHF
TRBV7-2,TRBJ1-3,CASSLNGFSGNTIYF
TRBV29-1,TRBJ2-7,CSVQPTGYEQYF
TRBV7-9,TRBJ1-1,CASSLYASDEGAFF
TRBV6-4,TRBJ2-7,CARLIHEQYF
TRBV9,TRBJ1-1,CASSVAGLMTTEAFF